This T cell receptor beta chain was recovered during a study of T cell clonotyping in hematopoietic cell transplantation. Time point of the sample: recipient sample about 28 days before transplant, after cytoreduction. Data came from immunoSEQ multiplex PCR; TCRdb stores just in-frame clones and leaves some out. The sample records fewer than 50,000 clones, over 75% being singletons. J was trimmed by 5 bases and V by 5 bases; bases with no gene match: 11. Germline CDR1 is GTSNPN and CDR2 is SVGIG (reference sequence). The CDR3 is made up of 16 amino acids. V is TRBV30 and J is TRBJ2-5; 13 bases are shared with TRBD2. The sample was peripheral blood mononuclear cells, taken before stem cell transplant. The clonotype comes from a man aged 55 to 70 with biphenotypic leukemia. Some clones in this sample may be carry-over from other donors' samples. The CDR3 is CAWRTSGRAIRETQYF. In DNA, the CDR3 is TGTGCCTGGCGAACTAGCGGGAGGGCCATAAGGGAGACCCAGTACTTC.